What follows describes a single TCR beta chain. Its antigen is as yet unknown. Germline lookup yields CDR1 SGHRS and CDR2 YFSETQ. There are 15 residues in the CDR3. V gave up 4 bases and J gave up 0 bases; unmatched junction bases: 4. This entry belongs to a study of Ad26.COV2.S vaccination and SARS-CoV-2 variants. Notes on the study in general: Analyses that measured TCR breadth and depth may have underestimated total T cell responses. People who got the vaccine or the placebo had similar non-spike TCR breadth. Spike-specific CD8+ and CD4+ T cell responses reportedly showed substantial breadth after vaccination. The study found higher spike-specific TCR breadth in vaccine than placebo recipients.

The assay was immunoSEQ multiplex PCR, and TCRdb's table has in-frame clones only and misses some. Counted here are roughly 180,000 clones, approximately 88% occurring once; the ten biggest clones make up 5% to 6.5%. The input for sequencing was peripheral blood, taken after recovery from COVID-19. The sequence derives from a human donor who had recovered from COVID-19. The rearrangement joins TRBV5-1 to TRBJ1-3; 7 nucleotides line up with TRBD1. The CDR3 region is CASSIDRASGNTIYF. The CDR3 DNA sequence: TGCGCCAGCAGCATAGACAGGGCCTCTGGAAACACCATATATTTT.